This T cell receptor beta chain was captured by sequencing in a study of blood T cell repertoires in COVID-19. Study summary: The samples span acute and convalescent COVID-19 from the United States, Italy and Spain. T cells, B-cell-depleted T cells, or PBMCs supplied cDNA or gDNA.

The CDR3 has 15 residues. Trimming removed 0 bases from V and 3 bases from J, with 12 bases in between. Germline V gives CDR1 MNHEY, CDR2 SVGAGI. TCRdb's copy holds only in-frame clones and misses some; the assay was immunoSEQ multiplex PCR. Of 260,000 or so clones detected, roughly 88% appear once; the ten largest clones hold about 0.7%. The V and J genes are TRBV6-5 and TRBJ2-7; TRBD1 might be the D (6 bases). The material sequenced was peripheral blood. This TCR came from a human donor in a cohort sampled during active COVID-19. The CDR3 reads CASSYSTGQFYEQYF. The CDR3 DNA reads TGTGCCAGCAGTTACTCGACAGGACAATTCTACGAGCAGTACTTC.